This T cell receptor (beta chain) was obtained from a study of PD-1 blockade in classical Hodgkin lymphoma. In regard to this clone: The antigen remains unidentified. The same CDR3 can be traced to other DNA sequences in this sample.

Study-wide points: After ASCT, patients who started nivolumab under 1 year later were excluded. Compared with baseline, CD4+ but not CD8+ TCR diversity had risen significantly by C4D1.

The ends were cut back, 2 bases at V and 0 bases at J, with 5 bases in the middle. This CDR3 contains 13 residues. Germline-derived CDR1 and CDR2 are GTSNPN and SVGIG (reference sequence). Produced via immunoSEQ multiplex PCR; TCRdb's table is partial and in-frame only. The sample comprises over 20,000 clones, about 83% of which are singletons, and less than 2% rests with the top ten. Autologous stem cell transplantation was followed by relapse in every patient, and brentuximab vedotin exposure varied. Purification of CD4+ T cells from thawed PBMCs was achieved by magnetic negative selection. When best responses were assessed, they were complete response, partial response or progressive disease.

Sequences were derived from CD4+ T cells from blood, sampled at baseline. This sequence originates from a human donor with classical Hodgkin lymphoma. The V and J genes are TRBV30 and TRBJ1-5; D unclear. CDR3 bases: TGTGCCTGGAGTCAGGATAGCAATCAGCCCCAGCATTTT. Its protein product is CAWSQDSNQPQHF. Filled out from reference TRBV30 and TRBJ1-5, the complete variable domain reads SQTIHQWPATLVQPVGSPLSLECTVEGTSNPNLYWYRQAAGRGLQLLFYSVGIGQISSEVPQNLSASRPQDRQFILSSKKLLLSDSGFYLCAWSQDSNQPQHFGDGTRLSIL.